The T cell receptor (beta chain) under discussion was sequenced for a study of metastatic and nonmetastatic thyroid tumors. The wider study: Both malignant and benign thyroid patients supplied peripheral blood and tumor or nodule tissue samples, across which the repertoires of these patients were then compared. Overall study findings and caveats: A significant increase in TCR beta diversity was reportedly seen in malignant thyroid tumors relative to benign nodules, in blood and tumor.

Thyroid surgery was preceded by no treatment in any patient. As regards this clone: Its antigen is still unknown.

Original analysis: Clinicopathological groups supplied CDR3 differences that were used to build a distant-metastasis classifier for papillary thyroid cancer. TCRdb reanalyzed the PCR reads via MiXCR. The V and J calls reflect TCRdb's pipeline rather than the authors' work. The data hold around 65,000 clones, with 12% to 15% observed a single time. This CDR3 is built from 14 residues. The V and J ends lost 1 base and 7 bases, in that order; junction bases with no gene match: 7. The germline gives CDR1 LGHDT, CDR2 YNNKEL (reference sequence). The TCR sequence derives from a male donor with papillary thyroid cancer or a benign thyroid nodule (not recorded which). Some clones in this sample may be carry-over from other donors' samples. The sequencing sample was made of blood. The chain uses TRBV3-1 and TRBJ2-7, with 7 nucleotides matching TRBD1. This chain's CDR3 is CASSQGTGAGEQYF. In DNA, the CDR3 is TGTGCCAGCAGCCAAGGCACAGGGGCCGGGGAGCAGTACTTC.